Below are 20 T cell receptor beta chains sequenced from a single sample in a study of beta chain features in type 1 diabetes. General study findings and limits: TCRB CDR3 length was moderately but significantly reduced in all four CD4+ subsets of Type 1 diabetes patients.

Expressed TCRB transcripts got sequenced, as all isolated RNA was reverse transcribed. TCRdb keeps only in-frame clones here, not all; method: immunoSEQ multiplex PCR. The sample lists about 240,000 clones; about 15% were seen once. For these TCRs, the target antigens are not known. What was sequenced was naive CD4+ T cells from blood. The origin of the receptors is a man under 40 with type 1 diabetes.

This chain connects TRBV9 to TRBJ2-2, with TRBD1 matching over 7 bases. The length of the CDR3 is 17 residues. CDR1 and CDR2 from the germline V gene are SGDLS and YYNGEE. V dropped 3 bases and J dropped 0; count of bases not matched to a gene: 8. In DNA form, the CDR3 reads TGTGCCAGCAGCGCCCCCGGGACAGCCGCGAACACCGGGGAGCTGTTTTTT. This encodes CASSAPGTAANTGELFF.

This clone was seen a single time. The genes are TRBV19 and TRBJ1-6; the D gene is possibly TRBD1 (5 bases). V was cut by 4 bases and J by 0 bases, with 7 bases left in between. Germline V gene data show CDR1 as LNHDA and CDR2 as SQIVND (reference sequence). CDR3 length: 15 residues. The CDR3 DNA reads as TGTGCCAGTAGTACCCAGGGCTCCTATAATTCACCCCTCCACTTT. Its translation is CASSTQGSYNSPLHF.

This rearrangement joins TRBV30 to TRBJ1-3; 7 nucleotides match TRBD1. The CDR3 spans 15 residues. After removal of 3 bases from V and 0 bases from J, the junction contained 5 bases not matched to a gene. The V gene's germline CDR1 is GTSNPN and CDR2 SVGIG (reference sequence). The CDR3 sequence: CAWRWGQSSGNTIYF. In DNA, the CDR3 is TGTGCCTGGAGGTGGGGACAGAGCTCTGGAAACACCATATATTTT.

This clone was picked up a small number of times. The chain has TRBV29-1 and TRBJ2-1; TRBD1 aligns across 7 bases. This CDR3 has 13 residues. Unmatched junction bases numbered 3, after V lost 0 bases and J lost 7 bases. Germline V gene lookup returns CDR1 SQVTM and CDR2 ANQGSEA. CDR3 sequence: CSVEDLRGNEQFF. CDR3 nucleotides: TGCAGCGTTGAAGATCTCAGGGGGAATGAGCAGTTCTTC.

The chain couples TRBV10-3 to TRBJ1-2, with D possibly matching TRBD1 (6 bases). Germline V gene sequence: CDR1 ENHRY, CDR2 SYGVKD. With 9 bases removed from V and 7 bases from J, the gap between germline ends came to 12 bases. The CDR3 runs to 11 residues. The CDR3 here is CAISQGAGYTF. The CDR3 DNA reads TGTGCCATTTCACAGGGCGCTGGCTACACCTTC.

The chain has TRBV6-5 and TRBJ2-5, with TRBD1 matching 8 bases. The DNA end is a closer match to TRBJ2-7, so the J assignment may be wrong. Germline lookup yields CDR1 MNHEY and CDR2 SVGAGI. CDR3 size: 15 residues. The CDR3 spells CASSSPGQEPYEQYF. CDR3 in DNA: TGTGCCAGCAGTTCCCCGGGACAGGAGCCCTACGAGCAGTACTTC.

This clone occurred a few times. This chain uses TRBV29-1 with TRBJ2-3; D gene ambiguous. CDR1 is SQVTM, CDR2 ANQGSEA, per germline. CDR3 length: 12 amino acids. Trimming pared 4 bases from V and 0 bases from J, leaving 5 bases between. CDR3 protein: CSVVPSTDTQYF. In DNA, the CDR3 is TGCAGCGTTGTCCCTAGCACAGATACGCAGTATTTT.

A few counts support this clone. The chain couples TRBV7-2 to TRBJ2-1; tentative D call: TRBD2 (5 bases). Trimming cost V 6 bases and J 16 bases, with 25 bases left between them. Germline CDR1 and CDR2: SGHTA and FQGNSA. The CDR3 has 14 amino acids. CDR3 loop: CASSPQLKPGIVFF. CDR3 nucleotides: TGTGCCAGCAGTCCCCAGCTCAAACCGGGGATAGTATTCTTC.

This clone was found a few times. V is TRBV6-5 and J is TRBJ1-4, with unresolved D. The germline V gene has CDR1 MNHEY and CDR2 SVGAGI. CDR3 length: 14 amino acids. V lost 6 bases and J lost 6, with 14 bases in between. The CDR3, as DNA: TGTGCCAGCAGCTGGGCCTCGGTGGATGAAAAACTGTTTTTT. Translating it yields CASSWASVDEKLFF.

The chain couples TRBV6-8 to TRBJ1-5; no clear D gene. CDR3 length: 13 residues. Trimming removed 2 bases at V and 6 bases at J, with 8 bases between. CDR1 and CDR2 from the germline V gene are MNHGY and SAAAGT. The CDR3 spells CASSYAPGQPQHF. Written as DNA, the CDR3 is TGTGCCAGCAGTTACGCCCCCGGTCAGCCCCAGCATTTT.

This clone was observed at least ten times. V and J are TRBV29-1 and TRBJ2-7; no clear D gene. With 4 bases removed from V and 3 bases from J, the gap between germline ends came to 7 bases. The CDR3 extends over 11 amino acids. Germline values: CDR1 SQVTM, CDR2 ANQGSEA. Here the CDR3 DNA reads TGCAGCGTTGCCACCGGCTACGAGCAGTACTTC. Translated, it gives CSVATGYEQYF.

J is TRBJ2-1 and V is TRBV28; 9 nucleotides match TRBD2. This CDR3 has 16 residues. Losses at the gene ends were 1 base for V and 5 bases for J; bases not matched to a gene: 6. Germline-derived CDR1 and CDR2 are MDHEN and SYDVKM. CDR3 sequence (DNA): TGTGCCAGCAGTTTATTTCAGCGGGAGGCGAACAATGAGCAGTTCTTC. This sequence encodes CASSLFQREANNEQFF.

The genes are TRBV30 and TRBJ2-1; 8 bases fit TRBD1. Germline V gene sequence: CDR1 GTSNPN, CDR2 SVGIG (reference sequence). V shed 5 bases, J shed 3 bases, and the junction held 3 bases outside the gene matches. This CDR3 contains 13 residues. The CDR3 DNA sequence: TGTGCCTGGGCCGGGACAGGCTACAATGAGCAGTTCTTC. Translation gives CAWAGTGYNEQFF.

The V and J genes are TRBV19 and TRBJ1-4; D call uncertain. Trimming removed 5 bases from V and 0 bases from J, with 7 bases in between. The CDR3 is 14 amino acids. Germline assignment: CDR1 LNHDA and CDR2 SQIVND (reference sequence). CDR3 sequence (DNA): TGTGCCAGTAGTCTCAGTACAACTAATGAAAAACTGTTTTTT. It specifies CASSLSTTNEKLFF.

This clone was observed a few times. The rearrangement uses TRBV29-1 and TRBJ1-2; D uncertain. The CDR3 is made up of 11 amino acids. The germline CDR1 and CDR2 sequences are SQVTM and ANQGSEA. With 7 bases removed from V and 4 bases from J, the gap between germline ends came to 10 bases. The CDR3 nucleotides read TGCAGCGGGGGAGATCTCTATGGCTACACCTTC. Protein: CSGGDLYGYTF.

This clone was picked up a small number of times. Germline and junction disagree at one end, which may indicate a read error. The CDR3 is CASSSRAGGGTDTQYF. The CDR3, as DNA: TGTGCCAGCAGCTCCAGAGCGGGAGGGGGCACGGATACGCAGTATTTT. The chain uses TRBV7-9 and TRBJ2-3; TRBD2 matches 10 bases. CDR1 is SEHNR, CDR2 FQNEAQ, per germline (reference sequence). The CDR3 runs to 16 residues.

The sample holds a few counts of this clone. This chain links TRBV2 with TRBJ2-3, with D perhaps matching TRBD2 (5 bases). Germline assignment: CDR1 SNHLY and CDR2 FYNNEI. The CDR3 sequence is 11 residues long. V was shortened by 8 bases and J by 3 bases, with 6 bases between the two germline ends. The CDR3 spells CASGRTDTQYF. The CDR3 DNA sequence: TGTGCCAGCGGGAGAACAGATACGCAGTATTTT.

This clone was counted between two and nine times. J is TRBJ2-5 and V is TRBV6-6; 7 bases map to TRBD1. The ends lost 8 bases at V and 2 bases at J; junction bases unmatched: 14. Germline values: CDR1 MNHNY, CDR2 SVGAGI (reference sequence). The CDR3 sequence is 16 residues long. The CDR3 DNA is TGTGCCAGCTCCGTTAAGACAGGGTTGGGACAAGAGACCCAGTACTTC. Amino acid sequence: CASSVKTGLGQETQYF.

This clone showed up just a few times. The V call is TRBV7-9, the J call TRBJ2-4, with 9 bases lining up with TRBD1. Germline lookup yields CDR1 SEHNR and CDR2 FQNEAQ (reference sequence). V shed 3 bases and J 2 bases; nucleotides not matched to a gene: 8. The CDR3 is 17 amino acids. This CDR3 reads CASSLEAGTGTKNIQYF. Here the CDR3 DNA reads TGTGCCAGCAGCTTGGAGGCCGGGACAGGGACCAAAAACATTCAGTACTTC.

This clone was seen a handful of times. This rearrangement joins TRBV7-9 to TRBJ2-1, with 10 bases lining up with TRBD2. After removal of 0 bases from V and 4 bases from J, the junction contained 0 bases not matched to a gene. The CDR3 contains 15 residues. The germline CDR1 and CDR2 sequences are SEHNR and FQNEAQ (reference sequence). The CDR3: CASSLAAGGYNEQFF. CDR3 bases: TGTGCCAGCAGCTTAGCAGCGGGAGGGTACAATGAGCAGTTCTTC.